Each of the 4 T cell receptor beta chains below was sequenced from the same sample in a study of T-cell reconstitution after alpha-beta-depleted transplantation in children. Construction of the TCRbeta library involved unique molecular identifiers. TCRdb re-called the PCR reads through MiXCR, storing one row per CDR3 protein. Of around 200,000 distinct CDR3 sequences in the sample, around 10% were seen once. The sample in question was PBMCs from the stem cell graft donor, obtained from the stem cell graft. The receptors originated from a human donor who donated a stem cell graft to a child with acute lymphoblastic leukemia.

The chain has TRBV3-1 and TRBJ2-3; D remains unclear. The V end was cut by 5 bases, the J end by 4 bases, with 13 bases between. The CDR3 loop spans 14 amino acids. The V gene's germline CDR1 is LGHDT and CDR2 YNNKEL (reference sequence). The CDR3 region has the DNA TGTGCCAGCAGCTCGCGATACCTCCCAGATACGCAGTATTTT. It yields the protein CASSSRYLPDTQYF.

This clonotype occurred a few times. V is TRBV20-1 and J is TRBJ1-1; tentatively, D is TRBD1 (5 bases). Germline V gives CDR1 DFQATT, CDR2 SNEGSKA (reference sequence). CDR3 size: 14 residues. The V end was cut by 0 bases, the J end by 3 bases, with 11 bases between. This CDR3 reads CSARDHDRYTEAFF. The DNA for the CDR3 is TGCAGTGCTAGAGATCACGACAGATACACTGAAGCTTTCTTT.

The V gene is TRBV3-1, the J gene TRBJ1-6; 8 bases are a match to TRBD1. Germline CDR1 is LGHDT and CDR2 is YNNKEL (reference sequence). The CDR3 sequence is 15 residues long. The junction had 9 bases not matched to a gene; V was cut back by 4 bases and J by 10 bases. Here the CDR3 reads CASSRTGGQASPLHF. The CDR3 nucleotides read TGTGCCAGCAGCCGAACAGGGGGACAGGCATCACCCCTCCACTTT.

About this clonotype: A read error is likely, as this CDR3 ends without the conserved phenylalanine or tryptophan. The genes are TRBV5-1 and TRBJ1-2, with 12 bases matching TRBD1. This CDR3 has 16 amino acids. Germline V gives CDR1 SGHRS, CDR2 YFSETQ. With V trimmed by 0 bases and J by 6 bases, 6 bases remained unmatched. The CDR3 bases are TGCGCCAGCAGCTTGGCTGTGGGACAGGGGGCGGATGGCTACACCTAC. It translates to CASSLAVGQGADGYTY.